These T cell receptor beta chains were read from a single sample in a study of metastatic and nonmetastatic thyroid tumors. TCRdb re-called the PCR reads with MiXCR. The sample yields approximately 14,000 clones, around 3.9% seen once. Source material: tumor tissue. These receptors all stem from a female donor with papillary thyroid cancer or a benign thyroid nodule (not recorded which). Some clones in this sample may be carry-over from other donors' samples. Both conserved end residues are part of each CDR3. The order of the fields is clone size, D gene, V gene, J gene, CDR3 protein, CDR3 DNA. D genes are given only for firm matches. Size is omitted from some rows. Given values are once, few, many or a class for expanded clones.

>.|TRBD1|TRBV30|TRBJ1-6
CACYAGQANSPLHF
TGTGCCTGCTACGCCGGACAGGCCAATTCACCCCTCCACTTT
>few|.|TRBV24-1|TRBJ2-2
CATSRTNTGELFF
TGTGCCACCAGTCGAACTAACACCGGGGAGCTGTTTTTT
>.|.|TRBV6-1|TRBJ2-1
CASSQSSYNEQFF
TGTGCCAGCAGCCAGAGCTCCTACAATGAGCAGTTCTTC
>.|.|TRBV6-2/TRBV6-3|TRBJ2-1
CASRAPTGRYNEQFF
TGTGCCAGCAGGGCGCCGACCGGAAGGTACAATGAGCAGTTCTTC
>few|.|TRBV28|TRBJ2-3
CASSIGTSSTDTQYF
TGTGCCAGCAGTATCGGGACATCTAGCACAGATACGCAGTATTTT
>.|.|TRBV20-1|TRBJ1-3
CSARESGNTIYF
TGCAGTGCCCGGGAGTCGGGGAACACCATATATTTT
>few|.|TRBV6-2/TRBV6-3|TRBJ2-7
CASSFDPEHGYEQYF
TGTGCCAGCAGTTTCGACCCCGAACACGGCTACGAGCAGTACTTC
>few|TRBD1|TRBV10-3|TRBJ1-5
CAIREDRAQPQHF
TGTGCCATCAGAGAGGACAGGGCTCAGCCCCAGCATTTT
>.|.|TRBV6-9|TRBJ2-3
CASSYRQVISTDTQYF
TGTGCCAGCAGTTACCGACAGGTGATTTCCACAGATACGCAGTATTTT
>few|TRBD1|TRBV24-1|TRBJ2-1
CGTRDRVCKEQFF
TGTGGCACCCGGGACAGGGTTTGCAAAGAGCAGTTCTTC
>.|.|TRBV6-2/TRBV6-3|TRBJ1-4
CASSYSGFGTNEKLFF
TGTGCCAGCAGTTACTCGGGTTTTGGAACTAATGAAAAACTGTTTTTT
>.|TRBD1|TRBV6-1|TRBJ2-3
CASKSTGDRTDTQYF
TGTGCCAGCAAATCTACAGGGGACCGCACAGATACGCAGTATTTT
>.|TRBD2|TRBV20-1|TRBJ2-5
CSARPTLAGKSETQYF
TGCAGTGCTAGGCCGACGCTAGCGGGGAAATCAGAGACCCAGTACTTC
>few|.|TRBV28|TRBJ2-7
CASRRGASFNEQYF
TGTGCCAGCCGCCGAGGGGCTAGCTTCAACGAGCAGTACTTC
>.|TRBD1|TRBV20-1|TRBJ1-5
CSANTGGRSNQPQHF
TGCAGTGCTAATACAGGGGGCCGAAGCAATCAGCCCCAGCATTTT
>.|TRBD1|TRBV5-5|TRBJ1-5
CASSQDRVGPQHF
TGTGCCAGCAGCCAGGACAGGGTAGGGCCCCAGCATTTT
>.|.|TRBV19|TRBJ1-5
CASSLMGAQHF
TGTGCCAGTAGTCTTATGGGGGCCCAGCATTTT
>few|TRBD2|TRBV6-1|TRBJ2-6
CASSSGSSGANVLTF
TGTGCCAGCAGTAGCGGGAGCTCTGGGGCCAACGTCCTGACTTTC
>few|.|TRBV27|TRBJ2-5
CASSLSLALAETQYF
TGTGCCAGCAGTTTAAGCCTCGCCTTGGCCGAGACCCAGTACTTC
>few|TRBD1|TRBV6-1|TRBJ1-2
CASSEVTGGGYGYTF
TGTGCCAGCAGTGAAGTCACAGGGGGCGGCTATGGCTACACCTTC
>.|.|TRBV18|TRBJ2-3
CASSPGGTDTQYF
TGTGCCAGCTCACCCGGGGGCACAGATACGCAGTATTTT
>many|.|TRBV20-1|TRBJ1-1
CSARWDGGTEAFF
TGCAGTGCTAGGTGGGATGGTGGGACTGAAGCTTTCTTT
>medium-sized|.|TRBV28|TRBJ1-5
CASSPPTYQPQHF
TGTGCCAGCAGTCCTCCGACGTATCAGCCCCAGCATTTT
>few|TRBD2|TRBV6-2/TRBV6-3|TRBJ2-5
CASSSSGAGLVETQYF
TGTGCCAGCAGCTCCTCGGGAGCGGGGCTCGTCGAGACCCAGTACTTC
>few|.|TRBV6-1|TRBJ2-6
CASRGTGFGANVLTF
TGTGCCAGCAGGGGTACAGGGTTTGGGGCCAACGTCCTGACTTTC
>medium-sized|TRBD1|TRBV12-3/TRBV12-4|TRBJ1-1
CASSGTGPEAFF
TGTGCCAGCAGTGGGACAGGGCCTGAAGCTTTCTTT
>medium-sized|.|TRBV30|TRBJ1-1
CAWSGRGVVSEAFF
TGTGCCTGGAGCGGAAGGGGGGTGGTCTCTGAAGCTTTCTTT
>few|.|TRBV6-2/TRBV6-3|TRBJ2-7
CASSYRLLYEQYF
TGTGCCAGCAGTTACCGACTGCTCTACGAGCAGTACTTC
>.|TRBD1|TRBV24-1|TRBJ2-1
CATSPGGLDYNEQFF
TGTGCCACCAGCCCAGGGGGCTTGGACTACAATGAGCAGTTCTTC